This TCR beta chain was sequenced for a study of T cell repertoires in cytomegalovirus infection (dated by TCRdb to the late 2010s). Notes on the research overall: The peptide stimulations were aimed at well-studied HLA-B-restricted epitopes as well as recently identified HLA-C-restricted CMV epitopes, whose presentation resists viral immunomodulation. Donor HLA type was relevant to the analysis, because carriage of CMV infection together with the matching HLA type was indicated by public TCR beta signatures. Here is what the overall study found, with its caveats: The ex vivo response was dominated by HLA-C-restricted CMV-specific TCR beta clonotypes, and the single most frequent clonotype in two of eight donors was supplied by these HLA-C-restricted clonotypes. Carriers of CMV infection plus the relevant HLA type were discriminated by the cumulative frequency of public TCR beta family members in the study cohort and in an independent roughly 340-donor cohort.

The sample's treatment or condition label, decoded: in vitro stimulation with specific CMV peptide epitopes to enrich CMV-specific T cells. Spanning cysteine to phenylalanine, the CDR3 consists of 13 amino acids. Only CDR3 DNA is held: 39 bases, read in frame from base 1. V gives up 3 bases and J gives up 1 base, and the segment between their germline ends measures 3 bases. A word on this clonotype: Which antigen it targets is not known. No qualities accompany the bases; no much larger clone lies one base away.

These reads were obtained on an Illumina HiSeq 1500. The public reads were quality trimmed at Q25 with fastp and then assembled into clones with MiXCR by TCRdb, keeping productive beta chains. Here each entry gathers all rows of one CDR3 protein and keeps the most common genes and DNA. The table for this sample lists 75,000 to 100,000 distinct CDR3 sequences; 25% to 35% of them were counted only once. The top ten clonotypes cover approximately 75% of the sample. The sample consisted of CD8+ T cells from cultured PBMCs, taken from culture after CMV antigen stimulation. This sequence originates from a human donor in good health (CMV status not recorded). Some clones in this sample may be carry-over from other donors' samples. Recombination linked TRBV12-3 or TRBV12-4 to TRBJ2-2; the D gene lacks a confident call. The sequenced DNA is TGTGCCAGCAGTTTCGAGAACACCGGGGAGCTGTTTTTT. Its coded protein is CASSFENTGELFF.